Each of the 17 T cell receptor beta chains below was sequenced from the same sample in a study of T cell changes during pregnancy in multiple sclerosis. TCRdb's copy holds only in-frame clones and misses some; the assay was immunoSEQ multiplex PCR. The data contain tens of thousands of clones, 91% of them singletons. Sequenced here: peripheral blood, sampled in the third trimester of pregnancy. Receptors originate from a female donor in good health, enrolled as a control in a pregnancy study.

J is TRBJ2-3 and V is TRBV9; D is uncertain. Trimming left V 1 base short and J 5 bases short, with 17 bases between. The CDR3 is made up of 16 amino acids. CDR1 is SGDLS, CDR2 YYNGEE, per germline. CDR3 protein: CASSVSGTYRGDTQYF. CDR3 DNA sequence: TGTGCCAGCAGCGTATCCGGAACCTATAGAGGAGATACGCAGTATTTT.

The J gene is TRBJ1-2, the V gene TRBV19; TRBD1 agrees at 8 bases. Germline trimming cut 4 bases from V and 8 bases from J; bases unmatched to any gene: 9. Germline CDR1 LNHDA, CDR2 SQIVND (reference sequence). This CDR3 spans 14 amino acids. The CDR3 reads CASSTPDRGDGYTF. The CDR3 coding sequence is TGTGCCAGTAGTACCCCCGACAGGGGTGACGGCTACACCTTC.

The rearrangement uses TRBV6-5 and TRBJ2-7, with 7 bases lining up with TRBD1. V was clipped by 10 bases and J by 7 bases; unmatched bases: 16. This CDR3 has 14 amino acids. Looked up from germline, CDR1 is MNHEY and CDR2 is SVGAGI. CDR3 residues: CATRTGLGTREQYF. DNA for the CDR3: TGTGCCACCCGGACAGGTTTGGGAACTAGGGAGCAGTACTTC.

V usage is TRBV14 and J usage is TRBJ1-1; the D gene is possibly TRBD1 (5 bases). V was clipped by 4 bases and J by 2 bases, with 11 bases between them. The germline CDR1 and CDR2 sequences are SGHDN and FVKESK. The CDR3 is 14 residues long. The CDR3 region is CASSLRQINTEAFF. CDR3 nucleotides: TGTGCCAGCAGCCTTCGACAGATAAACACTGAAGCTTTCTTT.

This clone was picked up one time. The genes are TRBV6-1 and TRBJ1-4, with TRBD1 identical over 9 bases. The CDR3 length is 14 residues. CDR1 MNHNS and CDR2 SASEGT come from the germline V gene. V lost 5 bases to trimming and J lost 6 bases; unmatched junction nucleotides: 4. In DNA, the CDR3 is TGTGCCAGCAGTCGGGGACAGGGTTATGAAAAACTGTTTTTT. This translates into CASSRGQGYEKLFF.

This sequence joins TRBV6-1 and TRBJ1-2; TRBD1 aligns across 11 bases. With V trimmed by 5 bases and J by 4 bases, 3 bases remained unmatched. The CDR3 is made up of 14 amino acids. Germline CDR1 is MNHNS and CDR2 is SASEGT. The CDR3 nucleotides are TGTGCCAGCAGTACCGGGACAGGGGGCTATGGCTACACCTTC. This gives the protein CASSTGTGGYGYTF.

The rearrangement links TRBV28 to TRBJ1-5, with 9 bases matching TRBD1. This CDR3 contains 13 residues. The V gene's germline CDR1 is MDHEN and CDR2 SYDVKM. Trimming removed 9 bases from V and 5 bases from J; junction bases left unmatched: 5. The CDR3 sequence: CASHRGPHQPQHF. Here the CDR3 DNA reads TGTGCCAGTCACAGGGGGCCCCATCAGCCCCAGCATTTT. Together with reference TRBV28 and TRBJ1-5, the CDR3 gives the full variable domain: DVKVTQSSRYLVKRTGEKVFLECVQDMDHENMFWYRQDPGLGLRLIYFSYDVKMKEKGDIPEGYSVSREKKERFSLILESASTNQTSMYLCASHRGPHQPQHFGDGTRLSIL.

The CDR3 region has the DNA TGTGCCAGCAGTGAAGAAGAAAGGGGTGGGGTTAGCAATCAGCCCCAGCATTTT. Its protein is CASSEEERGGVSNQPQHF. This chain uses TRBV6-1 with TRBJ1-5; D might be TRBD1 (5 bases). The CDR3 is made up of 18 amino acids. With 1 base removed from V and 0 bases from J, the gap between germline ends came to 16 bases. CDR1 and CDR2 from the germline V gene are MNHNS and SASEGT.

The CDR3 region has the DNA TGTGCCAGCAGCTTAACTAGCGGGGGTACGATAAGCACAGATACGCAGTATTTT. Its protein is CASSLTSGGTISTDTQYF. V gene TRBV13 combines with J gene TRBJ2-3, with 11 bases matching TRBD2. J lost 0 bases, V lost 2 bases, and 7 bases had no gene match. This CDR3 has 18 amino acids. The germline V gene has CDR1 PRHDT and CDR2 FYEKMQ (reference sequence). The full variable domain, rest sourced from reference TRBV13 and TRBJ2-3, is AAGVIQSPRHLIKEKRETATLKCYPIPRHDTVYWYQQGPGQDPQFLISFYEKMQSDKGSIPDRFSAQQFSDYHSELNMSSLELGDSALYFCASSLTSGGTISTDTQYFGPGTRLTVL.

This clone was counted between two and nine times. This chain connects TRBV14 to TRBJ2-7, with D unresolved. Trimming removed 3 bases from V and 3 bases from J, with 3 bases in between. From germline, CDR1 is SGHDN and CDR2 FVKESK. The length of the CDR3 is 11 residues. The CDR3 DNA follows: TGTGCCAGCAGCCACCACTACGAGCAGTACTTC. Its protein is CASSHHYEQYF.

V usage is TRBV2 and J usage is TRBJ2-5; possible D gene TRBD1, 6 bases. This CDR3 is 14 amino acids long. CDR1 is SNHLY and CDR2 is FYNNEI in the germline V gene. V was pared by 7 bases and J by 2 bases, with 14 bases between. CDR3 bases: TGTGCCAGCAATTTACAGGGTTGGCAAGAGACCCAGTACTTC. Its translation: CASNLQGWQETQYF.

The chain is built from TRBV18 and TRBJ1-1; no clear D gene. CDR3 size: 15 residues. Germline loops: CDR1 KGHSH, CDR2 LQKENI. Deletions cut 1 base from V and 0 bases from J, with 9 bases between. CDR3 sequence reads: CASSPRDTLNTEAFF. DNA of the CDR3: TGTGCCAGCTCACCACGAGACACCCTGAACACTGAAGCTTTCTTT.

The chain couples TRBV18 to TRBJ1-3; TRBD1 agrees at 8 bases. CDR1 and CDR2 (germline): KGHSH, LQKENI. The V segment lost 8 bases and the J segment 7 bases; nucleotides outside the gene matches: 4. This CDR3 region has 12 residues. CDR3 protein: CASNGQGNTIYF. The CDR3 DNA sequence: TGTGCCAGCAACGGACAGGGCAACACCATATATTTT. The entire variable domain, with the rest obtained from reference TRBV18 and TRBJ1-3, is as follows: NAGVMQNPRHLVRRRGQEARLRCSPMKGHSHVYWYRQLPEEGLKFMVYLQKENIIDESGMPKERFSAEFPKEGPSILRIQQVVRGDSAAYFCASNGQGNTIYFGEGSWLTVV.

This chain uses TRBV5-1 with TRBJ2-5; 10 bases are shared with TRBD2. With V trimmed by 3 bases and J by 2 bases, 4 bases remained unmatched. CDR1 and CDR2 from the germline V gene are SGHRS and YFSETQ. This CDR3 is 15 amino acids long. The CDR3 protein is CASSWGTSEQETQYF. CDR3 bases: TGCGCCAGCAGCTGGGGGACTAGCGAGCAAGAGACCCAGTACTTC.

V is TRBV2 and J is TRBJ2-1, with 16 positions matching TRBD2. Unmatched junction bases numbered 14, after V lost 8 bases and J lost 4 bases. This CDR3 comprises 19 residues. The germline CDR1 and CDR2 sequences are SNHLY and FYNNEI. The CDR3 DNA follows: TGTGCCAGCGGAAATGACGGGACTAGCGGGAGGGCCCGTTACAATGAGCAGTTCTTC. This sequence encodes CASGNDGTSGRARYNEQFF.

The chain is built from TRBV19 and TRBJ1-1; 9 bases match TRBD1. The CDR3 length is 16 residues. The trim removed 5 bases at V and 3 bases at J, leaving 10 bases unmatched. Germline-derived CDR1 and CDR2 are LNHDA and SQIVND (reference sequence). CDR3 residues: CASSPTTGTGYTEAFF. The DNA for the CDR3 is TGTGCCAGTAGTCCAACAACCGGGACAGGGTACACTGAAGCTTTCTTT. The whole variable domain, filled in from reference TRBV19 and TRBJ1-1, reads DGGITQSPKYLFRKEGQNVTLSCEQNLNHDAMYWYRQDPGQGLRLIYYSQIVNDFQKGDIAEGYSVSREKKESFPLTVTSAQKNPTAFYLCASSPTTGTGYTEAFFGQGTRLTVV.

CDR3 DNA sequence: TGTGCCAGTAAGACCGGGACAGCCAACCTGAACACCGGGGAGCTGTTTTTT. Translation gives CASKTGTANLNTGELFF. The chain is built from TRBV19 and TRBJ2-2, with TRBD1 matching 7 bases. CDR3 length equals 17 residues. Trimming took 7 bases from V and 1 from J; bases not matched to a gene: 12. In germline, CDR1 is LNHDA, CDR2 SQIVND (reference sequence).